The TCR beta chain under discussion was sequenced for a study of cytotoxic CD8 clonotypes in ibrutinib-treated CLL. On the study more broadly: 11 relapsed/refractory, more than 14 treatment-naive; about 17 IGHV unmutated. On average, about 97,000 productive rearrangements and 260,000 or so productive templates per sample.

Produced via immunoSEQ multiplex PCR; TCRdb's table is partial and in-frame only. The table has some 27,000 clones, roughly 57% seen once; the top ten hold approximately 5%. Germline-derived CDR1 and CDR2 are SGHRS and YFSETQ. The length of the CDR3 is 14 residues. The J segment lost 8 bases and the V segment lost 5 bases, leaving 9 bases of the junction unmatched. The V and J genes are TRBV5-1 and TRBJ1-4; 7 bases line up with TRBD1. Sequences were derived from PBMCs, sampled before ibrutinib treatment. The TCR was taken from a human donor with chronic lymphocytic leukemia. CDR3 loop: CASRPTGVREKLFF. CDR3 bases: TGCGCCAGCAGGCCAACAGGGGTTCGGGAAAAACTGTTTTTT.